Listed here is a single TCR beta chain. This specimen comes from a study of control samples from healthy donors and cancer patients. Sequencing was performed with immunoSEQ multiplex PCR; in TCRdb, only in-frame clones are kept and a portion is missing. This table holds 90,000 or so clones, approximately 84% found once. The V segment lost 3 bases and the J segment 4 bases; nucleotides outside the gene matches: 3. CDR3 length: 14 amino acids. Germline-derived CDR1 and CDR2 are MNHEY and SMNVEV (reference sequence). Sequencing input: PBMCs. The chain employs TRBV27 and TRBJ2-4; 7 nucleotides match TRBD1. The TCR sequence derives from a man aged 70-80 years with lung cancer. CDR3: CASSFGTAKNIQYF. The CDR3, as DNA: TGTGCCAGCAGTTTTGGGACAGCTAAAAACATTCAGTACTTC.